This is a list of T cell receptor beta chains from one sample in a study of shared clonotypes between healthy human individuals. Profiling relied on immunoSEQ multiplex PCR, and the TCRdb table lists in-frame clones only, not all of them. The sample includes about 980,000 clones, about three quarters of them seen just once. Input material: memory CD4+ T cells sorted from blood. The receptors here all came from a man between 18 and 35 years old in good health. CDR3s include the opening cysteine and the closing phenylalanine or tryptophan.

CDR3aa: CASSPAERDLFF; j_gene: TRBJ2-1; v_gene: TRBV18
CDR3aa: CASSAGTTGGVDTQYF; j_gene: TRBJ2-3; v_gene: TRBV7-9
CDR3aa: CASSRSRNTEAFF; j_gene: TRBJ1-1; v_gene: TRBV18
CDR3aa: CASSESEATANTGELFF; j_gene: TRBJ2-2; v_gene: TRBV10-1
CDR3aa: CASSPRPELDYGYTF; j_gene: TRBJ1-2; v_gene: TRBV18
CDR3aa: CASSRSRQSPPYEQYF; j_gene: TRBJ2-7; v_gene: TRBV4-2
CDR3aa: CASRTGGQETQYF; j_gene: TRBJ2-5; v_gene: TRBV2
CDR3aa: CASSLAVDSGSPLHF; j_gene: TRBJ1-6; v_gene: TRBV7-2
CDR3aa: CASSPDRGGANSPLHF; j_gene: TRBJ1-6; v_gene: TRBV9
CDR3aa: CASSLNRVNYGYTF; j_gene: TRBJ1-2; v_gene: TRBV28
CDR3aa: CASSSGGISRTEAFF; j_gene: TRBJ1-1; v_gene: TRBV2
CDR3aa: CASVSFTGVSEAFF; j_gene: TRBJ1-1; v_gene: TRBV25-1
CDR3aa: CASSSGTGYVAPLHF; j_gene: TRBJ1-6; v_gene: TRBV27
CDR3aa: CASVRVAGVYEQYF; j_gene: TRBJ2-7; v_gene: TRBV6-1
CDR3aa: CASRRGGEGEHQPQHF; j_gene: TRBJ1-5; v_gene: TRBV28
CDR3aa: CASSQEQGSYGYTF; j_gene: TRBJ1-2; v_gene: TRBV5-4
CDR3aa: CASSLSSYQETQYF; j_gene: TRBJ2-5; v_gene: TRBV7-2
CDR3aa: CASSSGTENEKLFF; j_gene: TRBJ1-4; v_gene: TRBV5-1
CDR3aa: CASSQDSTRDQSPLHF; j_gene: TRBJ1-6; v_gene: TRBV4-3
CDR3aa: CASSEAVWPQHF; j_gene: TRBJ1-5; v_gene: TRBV6-1
CDR3aa: CASSLRLSVIEQFF; j_gene: TRBJ2-1; v_gene: TRBV18
CDR3aa: CASSFQGGANTGELFF; j_gene: TRBJ2-2; v_gene: TRBV11-3
CDR3aa: CASRTSYEQYF; j_gene: TRBJ2-7; v_gene: TRBV2
CDR3aa: CASSSYEGGGYTF; j_gene: TRBJ1-2; v_gene: TRBV13
CDR3aa: CASSRSRDAGYSPLHF; j_gene: TRBJ1-6; v_gene: TRBV4-1
CDR3aa: CAISVGDYGYTF; j_gene: TRBJ1-2; v_gene: TRBV10-3
CDR3aa: CASSWDPNQPQHF; j_gene: TRBJ1-5; v_gene: TRBV11-2
CDR3aa: CASSLRSVSYNEQFF; j_gene: TRBJ2-1; v_gene: TRBV7-2
CDR3aa: CASSRGQGPTEAFF; j_gene: TRBJ1-1; v_gene: TRBV6-5
CDR3aa: CASSRTGTGGEQYF; j_gene: TRBJ2-7; v_gene: TRBV2